These T cell receptor beta chains were read from a single sample in a study of T cells after yellow fever vaccination. TCRdb reprocessed the 5' RACE reads with MiXCR, giving one entry per CDR3 protein. The sample shows 620,000 or so distinct CDR3 sequences, around 12% of them seen only once. The sample was PBMCs, taken on the day of the yellow fever booster vaccination. These receptors originate from a man in his thirties or forties who received the YFV17D yellow fever vaccine. Each CDR3 is given with its conserved first and last residue. A D gene is named only where the DNA matches it firmly. Not all rows give a size; the values are once, few, many and, for expanded clones, a class.

d_gene	v_gene	abundance	len	j_gene	CDR3aa	CDR3nt
NA	TRBV20-1	NA	12	TRBJ1-2	CSAPEVGTGYTF	TGCAGTGCCCCCGAGGTCGGGACCGGCTACACCTTC
TRBD2	TRBV11-2	few	16	TRBJ2-2	CASSLSPGGNTGELFF	TGTGCCAGCAGCCTAAGTCCGGGAGGGAACACCGGGGAGCTGTTTTTT
NA	TRBV5-5	NA	20	TRBJ2-4	CGSSFSPLVASKRAKNIQYF	TGTGGCAGCAGCTTCTCACCCCTAGTGGCGTCCAAGAGAGCCAAAAACATTCAGTACTTC
NA	TRBV7-9	few	13	TRBJ1-1	CASSPGMETEAFF	TGTGCCAGCAGCCCCGGGATGGAGACTGAAGCTTTCTTT
NA	TRBV20-1	many	13	TRBJ1-1	CSASGAMNTEAFF	TGCAGTGCTAGCGGGGCGATGAACACTGAAGCTTTCTTT
NA	TRBV20-1	NA	13	TRBJ1-2	CSARDGPHYGYTF	TGCAGTGCTAGAGATGGCCCTCACTATGGCTACACCTTC
NA	TRBV20-1	few	13	TRBJ2-5	CSARAGFQETQYF	TGCAGTGCTAGAGCAGGATTCCAAGAGACCCAGTACTTC
NA	TRBV6-2/TRBV6-3	NA	14	TRBJ2-1	CASDPGPRGGEQFF	TGTGCCAGCGATCCGGGCCCCCGGGGTGGTGAGCAGTTCTTC
NA	TRBV4-3	NA	14	TRBJ1-4	CASSQRAYNEKLFF	TGCGCCAGCAGCCAGAGGGCCTATAATGAAAAACTGTTTTTT
NA	TRBV29-1	many	15	TRBJ2-5	CSAKGGQGLKETQYF	TGCAGCGCCAAGGGCGGCCAGGGCTTAAAAGAGACCCAGTACTTC
TRBD2	TRBV5-1	many	14	TRBJ2-2	CASSPVGLAGELFF	TGCGCCAGCAGCCCAGTTGGACTAGCGGGGGAGCTGTTTTTT
NA	TRBV29-1	NA	12	TRBJ1-2	CSVDSQGRGYTF	TGCAGCGTTGACTCGCAGGGACGGGGCTACACCTTC
NA	TRBV9	NA	14	TRBJ1-1	CASSDFTGNTEAFF	TGTGCCAGCAGCGATTTCACAGGGAACACTGAAGCTTTCTTT
NA	TRBV12-3/TRBV12-4	few	13	TRBJ2-3	CASSYAHGDTQYF	TGTGCCAGCAGTTATGCCCATGGGGATACGCAGTATTTT
NA	TRBV6-2/TRBV6-3	few	14	TRBJ2-7	CASSYSPIRNEQYF	TGTGCCAGCAGTTACTCACCCATCAGAAACGAGCAGTACTTC
NA	TRBV11-2	few	15	TRBJ2-7	CASSLDWQGSNEQYF	TGTGCCAGCAGCTTAGATTGGCAGGGGTCTAACGAGCAGTACTTC
NA	TRBV10-2	NA	13	TRBJ1-1	CASSTNSATEAFF	TGCGCCAGCAGTACCAACAGCGCCACTGAAGCTTTCTTT
TRBD1	TRBV7-8	NA	15	TRBJ2-1	CASSYGQGGAGEQFF	TGTGCCAGCAGCTACGGACAGGGGGGGGCGGGTGAGCAGTTCTTC
NA	TRBV6-1	few	19	TRBJ1-3	CASSEPPSQRLVSGNTIYF	TGTGCCAGCAGTGAACCACCATCACAGCGTTTAGTCTCTGGAAACACCATATATTTT
NA	TRBV7-2	few	17	TRBJ2-2	CASSPEAFRVNTGELFF	TGTGCCAGCAGCCCAGAGGCGTTTCGGGTGAACACCGGGGAGCTGTTTTTT
NA	TRBV7-2	NA	14	TRBJ2-2	CASSFSRETGELFF	TGTGCCAGCAGCTTTTCTCGGGAAACCGGGGAGCTGTTTTTT
NA	TRBV20-1	NA	13	TRBJ2-1	CSADANADNEQFF	TGCAGTGCTGACGCTAACGCCGACAATGAGCAGTTCTTC
TRBD1	TRBV12-3/TRBV12-4	few	12	TRBJ2-5	CASSTGTGSQYF	TGTGCCAGCAGCACCGGGACAGGGTCCCAGTACTTC
NA	TRBV6-2/TRBV6-3	few	12	TRBJ2-5	CASENQQETQYF	TGTGCCAGCGAGAATCAGCAAGAGACCCAGTACTTC
NA	TRBV2	few	14	TRBJ1-5	CATREGLAAQPQHF	TGTGCTACCAGAGAGGGGCTTGCAGCTCAGCCCCAGCATTTT
NA	TRBV4-3	NA	13	TRBJ1-6	CASSQGTFSPLHF	TGCGCCAGCAGCCAAGGGACCTTTTCACCCCTCCACTTT
NA	TRBV20-1	few	13	TRBJ1-5	CSARGVSNQPQHF	TGCAGTGCGCGGGGGGTTAGCAATCAGCCCCAGCATTTT
NA	TRBV20-1	many	10	TRBJ2-7	CSAWTNEQYF	TGCAGTGCATGGACGAACGAGCAGTACTTC
TRBD1	TRBV5-1	few	16	TRBJ1-2	CASSPLDGQGKSGYTF	TGCGCCAGCAGCCCTCTGGACGGACAGGGCAAGTCTGGCTACACCTTC
NA	TRBV5-1	few	11	TRBJ1-1	CASSFGGEAFF	TGCGCCAGCAGCTTCGGCGGTGAAGCTTTCTTT
TRBD1	TRBV7-9	few	14	TRBJ2-5	CASRRRQGQETQYF	TGTGCCAGCAGACGTCGACAGGGACAAGAGACCCAGTACTTC
NA	TRBV4-3	few	14	TRBJ2-5	CASSQDSGRGTQYF	TGCGCCAGCAGCCAAGATTCAGGGCGGGGGACCCAGTACTTC
TRBD2	TRBV18	NA	16	TRBJ2-1	CASSPIAGGPGFEQFF	TGTGCCAGCTCACCTATAGCGGGAGGGCCGGGGTTCGAGCAGTTCTTC
NA	TRBV5-1	NA	16	TRBJ1-2	CASSLLGEVADYGYTF	TGCGCCAGCAGCTTATTAGGGGAGGTGGCGGACTATGGCTACACCTTC
TRBD2	TRBV28	NA	14	TRBJ2-1	CASSGAGEGNEQFF	TGTGCCAGCAGTGGAGCGGGAGAGGGCAATGAGCAGTTCTTC
NA	TRBV5-1	NA	15	TRBJ1-2	CASSLAGRVDYGYTF	TGCGCCAGCAGCTTGGCCGGCAGGGTTGACTATGGCTACACCTTC
NA	TRBV4-2	few	17	TRBJ2-7	CASSQGAFGASSYEQYF	TGTGCCAGCAGCCAGGGGGCCTTCGGAGCGAGCTCCTACGAGCAGTACTTC
NA	TRBV6-2/TRBV6-3	NA	15	TRBJ2-5	CASNTRGQLGETQYF	TGTGCCAGCAATACCCGGGGCCAACTTGGAGAGACCCAGTACTTC
TRBD2	TRBV28	few	12	TRBJ2-1	CAARGEYNEQFF	TGTGCCGCGCGGGGGGAGTACAATGAGCAGTTCTTC
NA	TRBV29-1	few	14	TRBJ2-3	CTTRWERSTDTQYF	TGCACCACCCGGTGGGAGCGGAGCACAGATACGCAGTATTTT
NA	TRBV7-2	NA	15	TRBJ2-1	CASSYVRTDRNEQFF	TGTGCCAGTAGCTATGTAAGGACAGACAGAAATGAGCAGTTCTTC
TRBD2	TRBV18	few	16	TRBJ2-3	CASSPGTRQWSDTQYF	TGTGCCAGCTCACCTGGGACTAGACAATGGTCAGATACGCAGTATTTT
NA	TRBV14	NA	21	TRBJ2-1	CASSPPPQGSSRALSYNEQFF	TGTGCCAGCAGCCCCCCCCCGCAGGGTAGTTCGCGGGCCCTTTCCTACAATGAGCAGTTCTTC
NA	TRBV6-2/TRBV6-3	many	11	TRBJ2-1	CASGRSDSKFF	TGTGCCAGCGGGCGTTCGGACAGTAAGTTCTTC
NA	TRBV20-1	few	16	TRBJ2-2	CSARDHLRANTGELFF	TGCAGTGCTAGAGATCATTTAAGGGCGAACACCGGGGAGCTGTTTTTT
TRBD2	TRBV11-2	NA	14	TRBJ2-5	CASSVTSAQETQYF	TGTGCCAGCAGCGTTACTAGCGCTCAAGAGACCCAGTACTTC
NA	TRBV23-1	few	18	TRBJ2-5	CASSQTPSRGKYQETQYF	TGCGCCAGCAGTCAAACCCCCTCCCGCGGAAAGTACCAAGAGACCCAGTACTTC
NA	TRBV4-3	few	19	TRBJ1-6	CASSQDLAGVSSYNSPLHF	TGCGCCAGCAGCCAAGATCTGGCAGGCGTGAGCTCCTATAATTCACCCCTCCACTTT
NA	TRBV12-3/TRBV12-4	NA	13	TRBJ2-7	CASTSDLSSEQYF	TGTGCCAGCACCTCGGATCTTTCCAGCGAGCAGTACTTC
TRBD2	TRBV28	few	16	TRBJ2-1	CASSNSGLAGRGEQFF	TGTGCCAGCAGCAACTCGGGACTAGCGGGACGGGGTGAGCAGTTCTTC
TRBD2	TRBV6-2/TRBV6-3	NA	15	TRBJ2-1	CASRRSGGGTNEQFF	TGTGCCTCCCGAAGGTCGGGAGGGGGAACGAATGAGCAGTTCTTC
NA	TRBV2	few	14	TRBJ1-5	CASRPRGGNQPQHF	TGTGCCAGCAGACCCAGAGGGGGAAATCAGCCCCAGCATTTT
NA	TRBV6-1	NA	14	TRBJ2-1	CASTVAPNYNEQFF	TGTGCCAGCACGGTTGCACCAAATTACAATGAGCAGTTCTTC